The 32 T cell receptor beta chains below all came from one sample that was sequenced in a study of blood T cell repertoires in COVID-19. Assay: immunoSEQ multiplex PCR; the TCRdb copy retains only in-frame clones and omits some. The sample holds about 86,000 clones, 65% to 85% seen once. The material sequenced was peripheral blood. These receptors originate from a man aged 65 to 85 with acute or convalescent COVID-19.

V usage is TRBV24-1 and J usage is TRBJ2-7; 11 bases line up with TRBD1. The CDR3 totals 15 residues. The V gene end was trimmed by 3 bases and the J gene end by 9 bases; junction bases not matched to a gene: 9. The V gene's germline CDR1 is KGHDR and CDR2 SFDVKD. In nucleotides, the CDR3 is TGTGCCACCAGTGATCCTCGGACAGGGGGCACAGTGCAGTACTTC. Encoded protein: CATSDPRTGGTVQYF.

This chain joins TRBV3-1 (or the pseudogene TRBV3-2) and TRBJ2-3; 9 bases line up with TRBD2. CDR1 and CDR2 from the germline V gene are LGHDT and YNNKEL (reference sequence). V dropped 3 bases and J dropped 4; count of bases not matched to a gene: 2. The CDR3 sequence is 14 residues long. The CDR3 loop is CASSHRLAADTQYF. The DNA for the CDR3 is TGTGCCAGCAGCCACCGACTAGCGGCAGATACGCAGTATTTT.

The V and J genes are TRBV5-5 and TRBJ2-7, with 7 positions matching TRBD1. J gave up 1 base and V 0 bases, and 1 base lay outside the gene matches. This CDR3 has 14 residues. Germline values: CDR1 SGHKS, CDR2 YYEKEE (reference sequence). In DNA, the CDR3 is TGTGCCAGCAGCTTGGGACAGGGATCCTACGAGCAGTACTTC. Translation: CASSLGQGSYEQYF.

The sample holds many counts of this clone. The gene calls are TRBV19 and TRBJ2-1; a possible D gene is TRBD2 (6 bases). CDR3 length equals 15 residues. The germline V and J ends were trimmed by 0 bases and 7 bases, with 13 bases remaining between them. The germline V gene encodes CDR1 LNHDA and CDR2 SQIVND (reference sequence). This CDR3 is CASSIDRGLSNEQFF. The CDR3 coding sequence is TGTGCCAGTAGTATAGATCGGGGACTTTCGAATGAGCAGTTCTTC.

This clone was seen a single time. Here the CDR3 reads CASSTQGASDEKLFF. In DNA form, the CDR3 reads TGCGCCAGCAGCACACAGGGGGCTTCGGATGAAAAACTGTTTTTT. The chain couples TRBV5-1 to TRBJ1-4; TRBD1 matches at 9 bases. Germline loops: CDR1 SGHRS, CDR2 YFSETQ. Trimming cost V 4 bases and J 6 bases; bases outside gene matches: 7. The CDR3 consists of 15 residues.

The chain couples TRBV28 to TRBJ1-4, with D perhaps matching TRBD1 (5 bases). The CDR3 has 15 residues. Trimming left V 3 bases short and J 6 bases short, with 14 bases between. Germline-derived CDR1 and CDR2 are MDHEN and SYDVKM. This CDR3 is CASSLWGGADEKLFF. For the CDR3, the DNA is TGTGCCAGCAGTTTGTGGGGGGGAGCTGATGAAAAACTGTTTTTT.

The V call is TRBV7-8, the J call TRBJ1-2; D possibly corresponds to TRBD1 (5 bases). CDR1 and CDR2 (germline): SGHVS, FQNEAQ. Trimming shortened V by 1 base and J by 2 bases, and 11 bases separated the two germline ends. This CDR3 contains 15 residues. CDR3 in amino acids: CASSLGGGENYGYTF. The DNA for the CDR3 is TGTGCCAGCAGCTTAGGAGGAGGGGAAAACTATGGCTACACCTTC. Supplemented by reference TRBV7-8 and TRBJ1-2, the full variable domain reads GAGVSQSPRYKVAKRGQDVALRCDPISGHVSLFWYQQALGQGPEFLTYFQNEAQLDKSGLPSDRFFAERPEGSVSTLKIQRTQQEDSAVYLCASSLGGGENYGYTFGSGTRLTVV.

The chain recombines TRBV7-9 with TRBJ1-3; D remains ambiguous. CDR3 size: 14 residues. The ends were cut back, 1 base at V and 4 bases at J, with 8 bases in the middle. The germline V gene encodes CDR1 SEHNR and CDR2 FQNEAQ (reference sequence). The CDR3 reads CASSLGRTGNTIYF. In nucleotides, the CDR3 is TGTGCCAGCAGCTTAGGGAGGACCGGAAACACCATATATTTT.

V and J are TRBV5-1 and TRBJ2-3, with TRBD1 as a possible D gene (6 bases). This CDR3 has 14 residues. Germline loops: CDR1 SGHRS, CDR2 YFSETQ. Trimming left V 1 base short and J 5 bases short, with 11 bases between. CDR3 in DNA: TGCGCCAGCAGCTTGCAGGGGTTTGGAGATACGCAGTATTTT. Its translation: CASSLQGFGDTQYF.

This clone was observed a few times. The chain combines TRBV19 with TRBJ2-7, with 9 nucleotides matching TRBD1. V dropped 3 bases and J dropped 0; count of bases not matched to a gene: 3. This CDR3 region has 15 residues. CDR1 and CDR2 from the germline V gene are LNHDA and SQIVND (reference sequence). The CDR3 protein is CASSIGQGHSYEQYF. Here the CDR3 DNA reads TGTGCCAGTAGTATTGGACAGGGGCACTCCTACGAGCAGTACTTC.

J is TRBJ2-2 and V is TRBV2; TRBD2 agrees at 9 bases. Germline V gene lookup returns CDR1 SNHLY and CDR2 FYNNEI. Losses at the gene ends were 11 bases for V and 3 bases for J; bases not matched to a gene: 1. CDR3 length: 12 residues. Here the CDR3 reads CAAGGDTGELFF. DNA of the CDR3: TGTGCCGCGGGGGGGGACACCGGGGAGCTGTTTTTT. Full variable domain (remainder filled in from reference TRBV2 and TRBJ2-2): EPEVTQTPSHQVTQMGQEVILRCVPISNHLYFYWYRQILGQKVEFLVSFYNNEISEKSEIFDDQFSVERPDGSNFTLKIRSTKLEDSAMYFCAAGGDTGELFFGEGSRLTVL.

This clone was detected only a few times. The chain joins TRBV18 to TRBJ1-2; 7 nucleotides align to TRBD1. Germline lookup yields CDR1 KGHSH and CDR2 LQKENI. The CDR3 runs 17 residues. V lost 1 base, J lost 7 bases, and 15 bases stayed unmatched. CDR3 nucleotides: TGTGCCAGCTCACCACGTACCCAATCGACAGGGCCTCGTGGCTACACCTTC. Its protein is CASSPRTQSTGPRGYTF. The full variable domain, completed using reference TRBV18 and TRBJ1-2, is NAGVMQNPRHLVRRRGQEARLRCSPMKGHSHVYWYRQLPEEGLKFMVYLQKENIIDESGMPKERFSAEFPKEGPSILRIQQVVRGDSAAYFCASSPRTQSTGPRGYTFGSGTRLTVV.

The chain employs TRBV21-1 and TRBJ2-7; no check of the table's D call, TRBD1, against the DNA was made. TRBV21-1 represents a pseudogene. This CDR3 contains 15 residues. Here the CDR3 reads CASSSSTVRSYEQYV. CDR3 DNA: TGTGCCAGCAGCTCTTCGACAGTCCGCTCCTACGAGCAGTACGTC.

The CDR3 loop reads CASRQGRNTEAFF. DNA for the CDR3: TGTGCCAGCAGGCAGGGGCGGAACACTGAAGCTTTCTTT. The chain joins TRBV2 to TRBJ1-1, with D tentatively TRBD1 (6 bases). Looked up from germline, CDR1 is SNHLY and CDR2 is FYNNEI. Trimming shortened V by 6 bases and J by 1 base, and 9 bases separated the two germline ends. CDR3 length equals 13 residues.

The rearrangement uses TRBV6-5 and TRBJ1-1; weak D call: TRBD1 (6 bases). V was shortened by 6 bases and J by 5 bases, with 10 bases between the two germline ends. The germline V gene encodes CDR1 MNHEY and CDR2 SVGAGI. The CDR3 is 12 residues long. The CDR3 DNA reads TGTGCCAGCAGCAGGGGAGAAACTGAAGCTTTCTTT. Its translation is CASSRGETEAFF.

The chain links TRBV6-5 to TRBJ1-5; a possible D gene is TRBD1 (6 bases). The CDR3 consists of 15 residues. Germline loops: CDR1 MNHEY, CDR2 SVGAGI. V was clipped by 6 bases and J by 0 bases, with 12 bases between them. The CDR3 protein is CASSKTGYSNQPQHF. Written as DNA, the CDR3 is TGTGCCAGCAGCAAGACAGGATATAGCAATCAGCCCCAGCATTTT.

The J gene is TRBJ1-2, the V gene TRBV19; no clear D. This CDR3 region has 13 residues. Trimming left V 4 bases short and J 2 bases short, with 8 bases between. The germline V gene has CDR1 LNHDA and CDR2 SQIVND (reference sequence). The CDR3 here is CASSRSRNYGYTF. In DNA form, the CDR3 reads TGTGCCAGTAGTAGGTCACGGAACTATGGCTACACCTTC.

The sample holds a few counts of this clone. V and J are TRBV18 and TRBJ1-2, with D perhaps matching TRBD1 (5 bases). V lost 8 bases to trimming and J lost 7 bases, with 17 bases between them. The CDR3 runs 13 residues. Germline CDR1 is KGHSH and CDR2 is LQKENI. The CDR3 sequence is CASLPARDAGYTF. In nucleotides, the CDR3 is TGTGCCAGCCTACCGGCCAGGGATGCTGGCTACACCTTC.

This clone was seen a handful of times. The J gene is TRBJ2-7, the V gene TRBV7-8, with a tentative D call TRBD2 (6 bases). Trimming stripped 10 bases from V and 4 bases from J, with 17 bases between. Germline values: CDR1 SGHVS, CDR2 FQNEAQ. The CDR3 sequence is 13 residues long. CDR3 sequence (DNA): TGTGCCACCAGATACGATCGGGGGTACGAGCAGTACTTC. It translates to CATRYDRGYEQYF.

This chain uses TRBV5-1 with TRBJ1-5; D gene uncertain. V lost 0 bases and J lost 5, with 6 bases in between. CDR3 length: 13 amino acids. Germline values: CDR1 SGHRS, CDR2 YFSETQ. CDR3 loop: CASSLGPDQPQHF. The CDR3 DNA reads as TGCGCCAGCAGCTTGGGCCCGGATCAGCCCCAGCATTTT.

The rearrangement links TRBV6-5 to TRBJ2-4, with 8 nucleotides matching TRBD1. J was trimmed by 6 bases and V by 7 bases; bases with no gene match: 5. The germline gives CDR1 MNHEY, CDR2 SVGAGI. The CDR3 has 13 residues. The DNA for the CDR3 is TGTGCCAGCAAAACAGGGGGGACAAACATTCAGTACTTC. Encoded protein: CASKTGGTNIQYF.

CDR3 bases: TGTGCCAGCAGTTACGTTGCAGACTCCTACGAGCAGTACGTC. This gives the protein CASSYVADSYEQYV. The V call is TRBV6-2 or TRBV6-3, the J call TRBJ2-7; no definite D call. The V end was cut by 2 bases, the J end by 0 bases, with 8 bases between. The CDR3 covers 14 residues. Germline V lookup: CDR1 MNHEY, CDR2 SVGEGT.

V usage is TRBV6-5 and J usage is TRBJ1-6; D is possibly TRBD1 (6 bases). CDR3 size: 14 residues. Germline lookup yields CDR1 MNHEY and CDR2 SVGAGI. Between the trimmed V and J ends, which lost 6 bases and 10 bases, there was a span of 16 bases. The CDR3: CASSQQGGGSPLHF. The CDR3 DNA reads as TGTGCCAGCAGCCAGCAAGGGGGGGGATCACCCCTCCACTTT.

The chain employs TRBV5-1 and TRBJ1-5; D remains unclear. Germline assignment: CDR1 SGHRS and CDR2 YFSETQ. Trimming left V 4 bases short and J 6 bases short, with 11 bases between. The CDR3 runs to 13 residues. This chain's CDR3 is CASSREEGQPQHF. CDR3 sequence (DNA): TGCGCCAGCAGCCGAGAGGAAGGTCAGCCCCAGCATTTT.

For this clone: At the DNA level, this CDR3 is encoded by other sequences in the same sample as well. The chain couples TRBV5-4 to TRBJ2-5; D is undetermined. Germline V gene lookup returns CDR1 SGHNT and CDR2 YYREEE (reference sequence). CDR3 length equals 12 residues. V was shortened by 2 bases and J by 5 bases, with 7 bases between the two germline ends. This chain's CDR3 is CASSLPGETQYF. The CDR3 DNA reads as TGTGCCAGCAGCTTACCGGGTGAGACCCAGTACTTC.

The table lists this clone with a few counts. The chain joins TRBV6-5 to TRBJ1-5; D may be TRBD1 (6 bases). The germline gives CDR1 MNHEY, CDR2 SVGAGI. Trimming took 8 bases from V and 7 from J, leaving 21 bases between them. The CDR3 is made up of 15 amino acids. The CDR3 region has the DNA TGTGCCAGCTCGTCAGGGGAGGGGGTGGGCCAGCCCCAGCATTTT. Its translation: CASSSGEGVGQPQHF.

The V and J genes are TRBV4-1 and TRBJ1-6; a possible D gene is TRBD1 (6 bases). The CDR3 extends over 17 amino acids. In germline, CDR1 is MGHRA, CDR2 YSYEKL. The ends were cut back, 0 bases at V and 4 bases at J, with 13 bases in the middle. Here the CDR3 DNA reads TGCGCCAGCAGCCAAGAATACAGGGAACGGTATAATTCACCCCTCCACTTT. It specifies CASSQEYRERYNSPLHF.

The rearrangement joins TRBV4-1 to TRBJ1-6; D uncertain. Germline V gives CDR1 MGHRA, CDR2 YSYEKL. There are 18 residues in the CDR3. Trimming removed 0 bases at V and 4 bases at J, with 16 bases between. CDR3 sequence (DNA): TGCGCCAGCAGCCAAGAATCCCCGGCCAGGCGATATAATTCACCCCTCCACTTT. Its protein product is CASSQESPARRYNSPLHF.

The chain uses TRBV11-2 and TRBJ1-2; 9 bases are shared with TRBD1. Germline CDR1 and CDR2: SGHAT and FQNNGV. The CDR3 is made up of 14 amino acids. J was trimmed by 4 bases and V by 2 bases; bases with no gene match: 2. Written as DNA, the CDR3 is TGTGCCAGCAGCTTACCGGGACAGGGCTATGGCTACACCTTC. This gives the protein CASSLPGQGYGYTF.

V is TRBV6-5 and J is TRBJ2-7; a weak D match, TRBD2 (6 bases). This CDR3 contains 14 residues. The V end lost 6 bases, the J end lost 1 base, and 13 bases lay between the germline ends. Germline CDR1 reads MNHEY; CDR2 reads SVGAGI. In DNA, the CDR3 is TGTGCCAGCAGCGGGGGACCCCATTCCTACGAGCAGTACTTC. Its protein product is CASSGGPHSYEQYF.

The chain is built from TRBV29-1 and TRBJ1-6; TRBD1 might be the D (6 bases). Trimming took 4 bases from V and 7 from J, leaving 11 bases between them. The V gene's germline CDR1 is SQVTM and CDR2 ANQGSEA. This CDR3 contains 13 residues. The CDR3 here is CSVGGGPNSPLHF. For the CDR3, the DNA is TGCAGCGTTGGGGGGGGCCCGAATTCACCCCTCCACTTT.

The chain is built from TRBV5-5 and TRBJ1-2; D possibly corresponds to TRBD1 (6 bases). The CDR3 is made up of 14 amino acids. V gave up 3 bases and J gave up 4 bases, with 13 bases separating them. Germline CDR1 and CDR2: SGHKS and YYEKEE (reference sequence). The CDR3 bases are TGTGCCAGCAGCTCCCAGGGGTTACCCTATGGCTACACCTTC. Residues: CASSSQGLPYGYTF.